The 26 T cell receptor beta chains listed next were all sequenced from one sample in a study of blood T cell repertoires in COVID-19. Clones were read by immunoSEQ multiplex PCR, and TCRdb kept only the in-frame ones, dropping some. The sample has 210,000 or so clones; 70% to 85% are singletons. Source material: peripheral blood. The source is a man aged 45 to 65 who had recovered from COVID-19.

The chain joins TRBV29-1 to TRBJ2-7, with 7 positions matching TRBD1. CDR3 size: 12 residues. V lost 6 bases, J lost 3 bases, and 5 bases stayed unmatched. The germline V gene encodes CDR1 SQVTM and CDR2 ANQGSEA. The CDR3 here is CSVGDRYYEQYF. The CDR3 DNA is TGCAGCGTGGGGGACAGATACTACGAGCAGTACTTC.

The rearrangement links TRBV6-5 to TRBJ2-7, with 11 positions matching TRBD2. V lost 5 bases and J lost 4; bases outside the gene matches: 7. Germline V gives CDR1 MNHEY, CDR2 SVGAGI. The CDR3 totals 15 residues. The CDR3 DNA follows: TGTGCCAGCAGTACCTTAGCGGGAGGGCCTTACGAGCAGTACTTC. Its protein is CASSTLAGGPYEQYF.

The rearrangement links TRBV7-8 to TRBJ2-1; D possibly corresponds to TRBD2 (5 bases). There are 13 residues in the CDR3. The germline V gene has CDR1 SGHVS and CDR2 FQNEAQ. The V and J ends lost 3 bases and 10 bases respectively, with 13 bases between them. The CDR3: CASSFQSGGEQFF. DNA of the CDR3: TGTGCCAGCAGCTTTCAGAGCGGTGGGGAGCAGTTCTTC.

The rearrangement joins TRBV10-1 to TRBJ2-7; 7 positions agree with TRBD2. Germline values: CDR1 WNHNN, CDR2 SYGVQD (reference sequence). The length of the CDR3 is 16 residues. Germline trimming cut 7 bases from V and 5 bases from J; bases unmatched to any gene: 17. This CDR3 reads CASNRAGRRKKDEQYF. The CDR3 bases are TGCGCCAGCAATAGAGCGGGACGCCGAAAGAAGGACGAGCAGTACTTC.

The table lists this clone with a few counts. The rearrangement uses TRBV14 and TRBJ2-1; TRBD1 agrees at 7 bases. Germline CDR1 reads SGHDN; CDR2 reads FVKESK. The CDR3 extends over 13 amino acids. The trim removed 4 bases at V and 10 bases at J, leaving 7 bases unmatched. Here the CDR3 reads CASSLPQGNEQFF. CDR3 bases: TGTGCCAGCAGCCTCCCACAGGGGAACGAGCAGTTCTTC.

This chain joins TRBV11-3 and TRBJ2-1, with D possibly matching TRBD2 (5 bases). Germline CDR1 is SGHNT and CDR2 is YENEEA. This CDR3 is 13 amino acids long. Trimming pared 3 bases from V and 10 bases from J, leaving 13 bases between. The CDR3 reads CASSFTSLGEQFF. CDR3 DNA: TGTGCCAGCAGCTTTACTAGTCTTGGGGAGCAGTTCTTC.

This clone was detected only once. The rearrangement links TRBV30 to TRBJ1-2, with D possibly TRBD1 on 5 matching bases. CDR1 is GTSNPN and CDR2 is SVGIG in the germline V gene (reference sequence). V lost 5 bases to trimming and J lost 6 bases, with 13 bases between them. This CDR3 contains 12 residues. The CDR3 coding sequence is TGTGCCTGGGGGCAGGGTATGGATGGCTACACCTTC. Translated, it gives CAWGQGMDGYTF.

This clone was seen once. The chain combines TRBV29-1 with TRBJ2-4; a weak D match, TRBD2 (6 bases). Germline V gene sequence: CDR1 SQVTM, CDR2 ANQGSEA. Trimming pared 5 bases from V and 11 bases from J, leaving 16 bases between. The CDR3 has 12 residues. CDR3 DNA sequence: TGCAGCGTTAGTTCTTCCGGGAGTGTTCAGTACTTC. Translated: CSVSSSGSVQYF.

The chain couples TRBV9 to TRBJ2-1, with D possibly matching TRBD2 (6 bases). V lost 0 bases and J 8 bases, leaving 15 bases between the germline ends. The CDR3 totals 15 residues. Germline values: CDR1 SGDLS, CDR2 YYNGEE. DNA for the CDR3: TGTGCCAGCAGCGTAGGGTGGGCTAGCGATTATGAGCAGTTCTTC. This encodes CASSVGWASDYEQFF.

This chain joins TRBV7-3 and TRBJ2-1; weak D call: TRBD1 (6 bases). CDR3 size: 15 residues. The V and J ends lost 5 bases and 5 bases respectively, with 16 bases between them. Germline values: CDR1 SGHTA, CDR2 FQGTGA. CDR3 amino acids: CASSPKTGDNNEQFF. The CDR3 bases are TGTGCCAGCAGCCCAAAGACAGGAGATAACAATGAGCAGTTCTTC. The variable domain in full, completed from reference TRBV7-3 and TRBJ2-1, reads GAGVSQTPSNKVTEKGKYVELRCDPISGHTALYWYRQSLGQGPEFLIYFQGTGAADDSGLPNDRFFAVRPEGSVSTLKIQRTERGDSAVYLCASSPKTGDNNEQFFGPGTRLTVL.

The chain joins TRBV27 to TRBJ1-2; D is perhaps TRBD1 (6 bases). Germline V gene data show CDR1 as MNHEY and CDR2 as SMNVEV (reference sequence). The CDR3 is 14 residues long. The V and J ends lost 7 bases and 3 bases respectively, with 15 bases between them. The CDR3 region has the DNA TGTGCCAGCACGAATCCTAAGGGGGACTATGGCTACACCTTC. This translates into CASTNPKGDYGYTF.

This clone turned up a few times. The chain recombines TRBV2 with TRBJ2-4; tentative D call: TRBD1 (6 bases). The CDR3 runs 13 residues. The germline CDR1 and CDR2 sequences are SNHLY and FYNNEI. Trimming shortened V by 1 base and J by 8 bases, and 9 bases separated the two germline ends. CDR3 sequence reads: CASSEDRADIQYF. CDR3 sequence (DNA): TGTGCCAGCAGTGAAGACAGGGCGGACATTCAGTACTTC. Using reference TRBV2 and TRBJ2-4 for the parts outside the CDR3, the full variable domain is EPEVTQTPSHQVTQMGQEVILRCVPISNHLYFYWYRQILGQKVEFLVSFYNNEISEKSEIFDDQFSVERPDGSNFTLKIRSTKLEDSAMYFCASSEDRADIQYFGAGTRLSVL.

This clone has more than one count but fewer than ten. The V gene is TRBV19, the J gene TRBJ2-7; D call uncertain. Germline V gene lookup returns CDR1 LNHDA and CDR2 SQIVND (reference sequence). The CDR3 spans 16 residues. The V end was cut by 1 base, the J end by 4 bases, with 17 bases between. In nucleotides, the CDR3 is TGTGCCAGTAGTATAGTCCATAAATTAGCTCGGTACGAGCAGTACTTC. As protein: CASSIVHKLARYEQYF.

The genes are TRBV5-1 and TRBJ1-3, with 7 bases identical to TRBD1. The CDR3 spans 14 residues. V was pared by 0 bases and J by 6 bases, with 3 bases of the junction left unmatched. The germline CDR1 and CDR2 sequences are SGHRS and YFSETQ. The CDR3 nucleotides read TGCGCCAGCAGCTTGGGAGGGGGCGAAAACACCATATATTTT. It encodes CASSLGGGENTIYF.

The chain links TRBV10-1 to TRBJ2-7, with D perhaps matching TRBD1 (5 bases). Trimming shortened V by 3 bases and J by 4 bases, and 16 bases separated the two germline ends. Germline V CDR1 and CDR2: WNHNN, SYGVQD (reference sequence). The CDR3 is 15 amino acids. In DNA, the CDR3 is TGCGCCAGCAGTGATTGGGCAGGGAATAGGTACGAGCAGTACTTC. This gives the protein CASSDWAGNRYEQYF.

The J gene is TRBJ1-4, the V gene TRBV9, with D unresolved. The CDR3 is made up of 15 amino acids. CDR1 is SGDLS and CDR2 is YYNGEE in the germline V gene. Trimming stripped 0 bases from V and 3 bases from J, with 9 bases between. The CDR3 bases are TGTGCCAGCAGCGTAGGGACGAGGGCTAATGAAAAACTGTTTTTT. This encodes CASSVGTRANEKLFF.

The J gene is TRBJ2-1, the V gene TRBV19; 14 bases line up with TRBD2. Trimming took 4 bases from V and 0 from J; bases not matched to a gene: 8. This CDR3 spans 19 amino acids. Germline V gene data show CDR1 as LNHDA and CDR2 as SQIVND (reference sequence). CDR3 in amino acids: CASSTRLAGGPRSYNEQFF. The CDR3 DNA follows: TGTGCCAGTAGTACCAGACTAGCGGGAGGGCCACGCTCCTACAATGAGCAGTTCTTC.

The chain uses TRBV9 and TRBJ1-3, with 7 bases that match TRBD1. The junction had 13 bases not matched to a gene; V was cut back by 4 bases and J by 0 bases. Germline V gives CDR1 SGDLS, CDR2 YYNGEE. This CDR3 has 18 amino acids. The CDR3 region is CASSPRRMGQLSGNTIYF. CDR3 in DNA: TGTGCCAGCAGCCCTCGGAGGATGGGACAGCTCTCTGGAAACACCATATATTTT. Combining the CDR3 with reference TRBV9 and TRBJ1-3 gives the whole variable domain DSGVTQTPKHLITATGQRVTLRCSPRSGDLSVYWYQQSLDQGLQFLIQYYNGEERAKGNILERFSAQQFPDLHSELNLSSLELGDSALYFCASSPRRMGQLSGNTIYFGEGSWLTVV.

CDR3 loop: CSVDRQGNEKLFF. Here the CDR3 DNA reads TGCAGCGTTGACCGACAGGGAAATGAAAAACTGTTTTTT. This chain uses TRBV29-1 with TRBJ1-4, with 7 bases fitting TRBD1. Looked up from germline, CDR1 is SQVTM and CDR2 is ANQGSEA. The V segment lost 3 bases and the J segment 5 bases; nucleotides outside the gene matches: 3. The CDR3 extends over 13 amino acids.

The genes are TRBV19 and TRBJ1-5, with D uncertain. The V gene lost 2 bases and the J gene lost 5 bases, with 4 bases spanning the gap. The CDR3 sequence is 12 residues long. Germline lookup yields CDR1 LNHDA and CDR2 SQIVND (reference sequence). CDR3 sequence reads: CASSISDQPQHF. The DNA for the CDR3 is TGTGCCAGTAGTATATCCGATCAGCCCCAGCATTTT.

The chain is built from TRBV5-1 and TRBJ2-5, with a tentative D call TRBD2 (7 bases). CDR1 SGHRS and CDR2 YFSETQ come from the germline V gene. This CDR3 comprises 16 residues. V lost 4 bases, J lost 2 bases, and 18 bases lay in between. This CDR3 is CASSHSQGRGQETQYF. The CDR3 nucleotides are TGCGCCAGCAGCCACTCTCAGGGGAGGGGGCAAGAGACCCAGTACTTC.

This clone was seen more than once but under ten times. Here the CDR3 DNA reads TGTGCCTCGGGGTCGGGACACGTTGAAGCTTTCTTT. Protein product: CASGSGHVEAFF. The chain combines TRBV28 with TRBJ1-1; TRBD1 is a possible D gene (6 bases). Trimming stripped 11 bases from V and 7 bases from J, with 17 bases between. The CDR3 loop spans 12 amino acids. Per the germline V gene, CDR1 is MDHEN and CDR2 is SYDVKM.

This clone came up once. V is TRBV5-1 and J is TRBJ2-2; D possibly corresponds to TRBD1 (6 bases). Germline V gene lookup returns CDR1 SGHRS and CDR2 YFSETQ. This CDR3 region has 15 residues. Trimming removed 0 bases from V and 2 bases from J, with 8 bases in between. CDR3 residues: CASSLGQVNTGELFF. In DNA, the CDR3 is TGCGCCAGCAGCTTGGGACAGGTCAACACCGGGGAGCTGTTTTTT. The whole variable domain, filled in from reference TRBV5-1 and TRBJ2-2, reads KAGVTQTPRYLIKTRGQQVTLSCSPISGHRSVSWYQQTPGQGLQFLFEYFSETQRNKGNFPGRFSGRQFSNSRSEMNVSTLELGDSALYLCASSLGQVNTGELFFGEGSRLTVL.

Regarding this clone: This specimen includes other DNA sequences encoding the same CDR3. The chain carries TRBV10-3 and TRBJ2-7; maybe TRBD2 (6 bases). V was shortened by 4 bases and J by 1 base, with 11 bases between the two germline ends. From germline, CDR1 is ENHRY and CDR2 SYGVKD. CDR3 length: 14 amino acids. The chain's CDR3 is CAISGTGGSYEQYF. In DNA form, the CDR3 reads TGTGCCATCAGTGGCACTGGGGGGTCCTACGAGCAGTACTTC.

The chain carries TRBV28 and TRBJ1-3; 8 bases align to TRBD1. The junction had 8 bases not matched to a gene; V was cut back by 3 bases and J by 1 base. The V gene's germline CDR1 is MDHEN and CDR2 SYDVKM. CDR3 length: 17 amino acids. The CDR3 sequence: CASSFLDRVLSGNTIYF. The CDR3 nucleotides read TGTGCCAGCAGTTTTTTGGACAGGGTTCTATCTGGAAACACCATATATTTT.

This clone showed up just a few times. This sequence joins TRBV18 and TRBJ1-4; 11 bases align to TRBD1. In germline, CDR1 is KGHSH, CDR2 LQKENI. The CDR3 consists of 17 residues. V dropped 3 bases and J dropped 6; count of bases not matched to a gene: 9. The CDR3 spells CASSPIRTGQGDEKLFF. The CDR3 DNA reads TGTGCCAGCTCACCGATTCGCACGGGACAGGGGGATGAAAAACTGTTTTTT.